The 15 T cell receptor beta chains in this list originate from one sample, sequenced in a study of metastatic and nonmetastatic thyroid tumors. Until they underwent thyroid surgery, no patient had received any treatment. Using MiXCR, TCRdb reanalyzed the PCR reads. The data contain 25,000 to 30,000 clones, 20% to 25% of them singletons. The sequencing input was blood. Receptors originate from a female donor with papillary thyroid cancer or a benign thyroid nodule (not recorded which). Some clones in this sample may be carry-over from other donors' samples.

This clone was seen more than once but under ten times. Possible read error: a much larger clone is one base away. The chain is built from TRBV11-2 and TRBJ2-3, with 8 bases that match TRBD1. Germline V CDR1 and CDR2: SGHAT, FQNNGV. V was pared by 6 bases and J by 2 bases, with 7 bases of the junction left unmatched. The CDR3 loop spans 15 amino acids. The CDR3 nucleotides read TGTGCCAGCAGACCGCAGGGGGCTAACACAGATACGCAGTATTTT. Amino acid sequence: CASRPQGANTDTQYF.

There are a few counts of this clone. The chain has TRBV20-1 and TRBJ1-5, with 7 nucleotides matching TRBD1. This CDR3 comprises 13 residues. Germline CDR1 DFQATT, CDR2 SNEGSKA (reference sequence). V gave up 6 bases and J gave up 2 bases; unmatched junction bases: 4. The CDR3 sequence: CSARQGGNQPQHF. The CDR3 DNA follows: TGCAGTGCCCGACAGGGAGGCAATCAGCCCCAGCATTTT.

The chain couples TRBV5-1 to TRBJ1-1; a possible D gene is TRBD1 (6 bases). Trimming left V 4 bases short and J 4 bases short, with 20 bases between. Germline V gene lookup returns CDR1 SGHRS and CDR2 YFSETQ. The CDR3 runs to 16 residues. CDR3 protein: CASSHRTLEGGTEAFF. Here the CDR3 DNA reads TGCGCCAGCAGCCACCGGACCTTAGAAGGGGGCACTGAAGCTTTCTTT.

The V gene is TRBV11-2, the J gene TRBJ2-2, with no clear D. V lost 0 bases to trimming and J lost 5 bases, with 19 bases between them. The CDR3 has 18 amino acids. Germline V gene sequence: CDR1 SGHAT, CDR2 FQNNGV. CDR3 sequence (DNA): TGTGCCAGCAGCTTAGACCCTTATGGCGCCCAAACAACCGGGGAGCTGTTTTTT. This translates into CASSLDPYGAQTTGELFF.

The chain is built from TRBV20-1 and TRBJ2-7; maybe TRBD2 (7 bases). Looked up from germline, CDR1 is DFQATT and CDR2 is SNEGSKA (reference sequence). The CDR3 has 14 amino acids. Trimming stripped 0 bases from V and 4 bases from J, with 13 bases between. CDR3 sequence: CSAREGGRRYEQYF. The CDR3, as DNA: TGCAGTGCTAGAGAGGGGGGGCGCAGGTACGAGCAGTACTTC.

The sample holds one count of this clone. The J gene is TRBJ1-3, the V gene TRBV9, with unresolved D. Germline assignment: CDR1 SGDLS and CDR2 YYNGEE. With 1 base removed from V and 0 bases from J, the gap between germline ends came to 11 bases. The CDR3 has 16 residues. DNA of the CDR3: TGTGCCAGCAGCGTATCTCCGGTCAGCTCTGGAAACACCATATATTTT. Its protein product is CASSVSPVSSGNTIYF.

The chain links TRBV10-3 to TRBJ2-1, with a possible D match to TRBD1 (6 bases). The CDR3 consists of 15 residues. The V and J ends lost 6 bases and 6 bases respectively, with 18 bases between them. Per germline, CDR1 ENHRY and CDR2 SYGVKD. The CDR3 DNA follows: TGTGCCATCAGGTCTTGGGACATGGGGTTCAATGAGCAGTTCTTC. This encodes CAIRSWDMGFNEQFF.

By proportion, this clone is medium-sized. The CDR3, as DNA: TGTGCCAGCACGGGTCGGGGTAGTAGGGAGCAGTTCTTC. This codes for CASTGRGSREQFF. This chain joins TRBV27 and TRBJ2-1; D may be TRBD2 (5 bases). With 7 bases removed from V and 10 bases from J, the gap between germline ends came to 17 bases. CDR3 size: 13 residues. Germline CDR1 is MNHEY and CDR2 is SMNVEV (reference sequence).

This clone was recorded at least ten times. The CDR3 reads CASSWGLAGALGNEQFF. CDR3 bases: TGTGCCAGCAGCTGGGGACTAGCGGGCGCCTTGGGCAATGAGCAGTTCTTC. The chain recombines TRBV11-2 with TRBJ2-1, with 12 bases fitting TRBD2. The CDR3 is 17 residues long. The V segment lost 4 bases and the J segment 6 bases; nucleotides outside the gene matches: 10. Germline V gives CDR1 SGHAT, CDR2 FQNNGV.

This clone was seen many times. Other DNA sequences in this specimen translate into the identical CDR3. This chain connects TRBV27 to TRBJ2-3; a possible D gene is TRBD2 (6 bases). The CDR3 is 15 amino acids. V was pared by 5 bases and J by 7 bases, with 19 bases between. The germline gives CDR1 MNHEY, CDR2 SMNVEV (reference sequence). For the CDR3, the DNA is TGTGCCAGCAGTAGGGACTTAGGATTAGTAAATACGCAGTATTTT. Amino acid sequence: CASSRDLGLVNTQYF.

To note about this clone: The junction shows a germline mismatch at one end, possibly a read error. CDR3 coding DNA: TGTGCCAGCAAAACCGGGGGACGCGATCAGCCACAGCATTTT. Translation gives CASKTGGRDQPQHF. The chain has TRBV6-2 or TRBV6-3 and TRBJ1-5; a possible D gene is TRBD1 (5 bases). The CDR3 runs to 14 residues. Germline-derived CDR1 and CDR2 are MNHEY and SVGEGT.

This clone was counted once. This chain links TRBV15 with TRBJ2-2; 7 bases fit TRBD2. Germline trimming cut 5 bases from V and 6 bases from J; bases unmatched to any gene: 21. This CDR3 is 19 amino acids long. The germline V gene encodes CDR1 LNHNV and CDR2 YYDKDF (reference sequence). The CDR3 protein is CATSLKLRGGLLGAGELFF. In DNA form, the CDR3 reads TGTGCCACCAGCCTAAAACTCCGCGGGGGTTTATTGGGTGCCGGGGAGCTGTTTTTT.

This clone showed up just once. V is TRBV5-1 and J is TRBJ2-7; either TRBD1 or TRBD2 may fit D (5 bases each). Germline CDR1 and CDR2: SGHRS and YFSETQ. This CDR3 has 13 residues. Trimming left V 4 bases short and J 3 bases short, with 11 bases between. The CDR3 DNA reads TGCGCCAGCAGCAGGGACGGAAACTACGAGCAGTACTTC. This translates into CASSRDGNYEQYF.

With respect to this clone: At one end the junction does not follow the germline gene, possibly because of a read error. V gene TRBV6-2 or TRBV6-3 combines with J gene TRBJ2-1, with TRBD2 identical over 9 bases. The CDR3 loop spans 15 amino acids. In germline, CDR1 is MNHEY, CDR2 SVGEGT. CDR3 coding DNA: TGTGCCAGAAGGGCCTCAGCGGGAGGCTACAATGTGCAGTTCTTC. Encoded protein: CARRASAGGYNVQFF.

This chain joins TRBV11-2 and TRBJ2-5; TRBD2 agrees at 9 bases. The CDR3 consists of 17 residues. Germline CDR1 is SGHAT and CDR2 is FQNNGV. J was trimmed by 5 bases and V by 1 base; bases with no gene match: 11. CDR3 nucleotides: TGTGCCAGCAGCTTAGTCGGGACTAGCTTAATCGGGGAGACCCAGTACTTC. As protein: CASSLVGTSLIGETQYF.